This entry lists 8 T cell receptor beta chains sequenced from one sample in a study of T cell repertoires in ileal Crohn's disease (dated by TCRdb to between 2018 and 2021). The time point label on this specimen signifies: neoterminal ileum biopsy at postoperative endoscopy, about 6 months after surgery. The method behind the library was the immunoSEQ multiplex PCR assay. TCRdb mirrors the immuneACCESS table, restricted to in-frame sequences. Some clones are absent from its copies; in checked studies, under half trace to an unresolved V gene, and the reason for the others is unknown. Within this sample are more than 10,000 clones, with 67% of them counted one time only. The ten biggest clones cover roughly 8.6% of the sample. The sample consisted of ileal tissue. The receptors derive from an adult with Crohn's disease.

The V gene is TRBV29-1, the J gene TRBJ1-1, with a tentative D call TRBD1 (5 bases). Trimming removed 6 bases at V and 3 bases at J, with 5 bases between. CDR1 is SQVTM and CDR2 is ANQGSEA in the germline V gene. The CDR3 has 10 amino acids. The CDR3, as DNA: TGCAGCGTGGGGGACACTGAAGCTTTCTTT. This sequence encodes CSVGDTEAFF. Full variable domain (rest looked up from reference TRBV29-1 and TRBJ1-1): SAVISQKPSRDICQRGTSLTIQCQVDSQVTMMFWYRQQPGQSLTLIATANQGSEATYESGFVIDKFPISRPNLTFSTLTVSNMSPEDSSIYLCSVGDTEAFFGQGTRLTVV.

Sample share makes this clone medium-sized. The chain recombines TRBV5-5 with TRBJ2-2; D is ambiguous. V gave up 0 bases and J gave up 7 bases, with 7 bases separating them. CDR1 and CDR2 from the germline V gene are SGHKS and YYEKEE (reference sequence). This CDR3 has 13 residues. As DNA, the CDR3 is TGTGCCAGCAGCTTGGAGTGGGGCGGGGAGCTGTTTTTT. Protein: CASSLEWGGELFF.

In its sample, this clone is medium-sized. J is TRBJ1-2 and V is TRBV6-1; D gene ambiguous. The germline V gene has CDR1 MNHNS and CDR2 SASEGT. The CDR3 consists of 12 residues. V was cut by 3 bases and J by 5 bases, with 7 bases left in between. The DNA for the CDR3 is TGTGCCAGCAGTGAGATCTTATATGGCTACACCTTC. It codes for CASSEILYGYTF.

The rearrangement links TRBV5-4 to TRBJ2-7; the match to TRBD2 covers 10 bases. V gave up 5 bases and J gave up 7 bases; unmatched junction bases: 12. CDR3 length equals 15 residues. Germline CDR1 reads SGHNT; CDR2 reads YYREEE (reference sequence). The CDR3 region has the DNA TGTGCCAGCAGTTTTAGCGGGGGGTATGAAATGGAGCAGTACTTC. It encodes CASSFSGGYEMEQYF. Together with reference TRBV5-4 and TRBJ2-7, the CDR3 gives the full variable domain: ETGVTQSPTHLIKTRGQQVTLRCSSQSGHNTVSWYQQALGQGPQFIFQYYREEENGRGNFPPRFSGLQFPNYSSELNVNALELDDSALYLCASSFSGGYEMEQYFGPGTRLTVT.

The chain uses TRBV5-1 and TRBJ1-2; 8 bases are shared with TRBD1. The ends lost 4 bases at V and 2 bases at J; junction bases unmatched: 7. The CDR3 has 15 residues. From germline, CDR1 is SGHRS and CDR2 YFSETQ. The CDR3 DNA sequence: TGCGCCAGCAGCGAAACGGGACAGGTGAACTATGGCTACACCTTC. Translated, it gives CASSETGQVNYGYTF.

This clone was counted between two and nine times. The chain couples TRBV29-1 to TRBJ1-2; 7 nucleotides match TRBD1. CDR1 and CDR2 from the germline V gene are SQVTM and ANQGSEA. Trimming at V came to 7 bases and at J to 1 base, leaving 6 bases not matched to a gene. The CDR3 totals 13 residues. The CDR3 DNA reads as TGCAGCGCGGAACAGGGGATTAACTATGGCTACACCTTC. It translates to CSAEQGINYGYTF.

This clone is judged medium-sized. V gene TRBV19 combines with J gene TRBJ2-7; D gene unclear. This CDR3 has 14 amino acids. V was pared by 4 bases and J by 0 bases, with 10 bases between. Per germline, CDR1 LNHDA and CDR2 SQIVND (reference sequence). CDR3 sequence reads: CASSRAALSYEQYF. As DNA, the CDR3 is TGTGCCAGTAGTAGGGCCGCCCTCTCCTACGAGCAGTACTTC.

The rearrangement uses TRBV30 and TRBJ1-1, with TRBD1 as a possible D gene (5 bases). Germline-derived CDR1 and CDR2 are GTSNPN and SVGIG (reference sequence). The CDR3 spans 13 residues. With 4 bases removed from V and 0 bases from J, the gap between germline ends came to 9 bases. CDR3 in DNA: TGTGCCTGGACGAGGGGCATGAACACTGAAGCTTTCTTT. Its protein product is CAWTRGMNTEAFF.